These 24 T cell receptor beta chains share one sample of origin, sequenced in a study of blood T cell repertoires in COVID-19. The repertoire was sequenced with immunoSEQ multiplex PCR; TCRdb's copy has only in-frame clones and lacks some. Among around 91,000 clones, 79% were seen once, and the ten largest hold 15% to 20%. Sequenced: peripheral blood. Receptors originate from a woman of 80 years or more with active or convalescent COVID-19.

This clone has a handful of counts. In DNA, the CDR3 is TGTGCCAGCAGTGCACCCTCTAGCGGGAGGAACTACGAGCAGTACTTC. This codes for CASSAPSSGRNYEQYF. The chain uses TRBV6-1 and TRBJ2-7, with 11 bases aligning to TRBD2. The ends lost 4 bases at V and 3 bases at J; junction bases unmatched: 8. This CDR3 is built from 16 residues. Germline loops: CDR1 MNHNS, CDR2 SASEGT.

This clone showed up just once. The V gene is TRBV25-1, the J gene TRBJ1-4, with D possibly matching TRBD1 (6 bases). The ends were cut back, 4 bases at V and 0 bases at J, with 6 bases in the middle. The CDR3 length is 14 residues. Germline V gives CDR1 MGHDK, CDR2 SYGVNS. The CDR3 reads CASSGQATNEKLFF. The CDR3 bases are TGTGCCAGCAGTGGACAGGCAACTAATGAAAAACTGTTTTTT. Supplemented by reference TRBV25-1 and TRBJ1-4, the full variable domain reads EADIYQTPRYLVIGTGKKITLECSQTMGHDKMYWYQQDPGMELHLIHYSYGVNSTEKGDLSSESTVSRIRTEHFPLTLESARPSHTSQYLCASSGQATNEKLFFGSGTQLSVL.

This clone occurred a few times. This chain connects TRBV27 to TRBJ1-2; D may be TRBD1 (5 bases). V was pared by 2 bases and J by 7 bases, with 14 bases between. CDR3 size: 14 residues. Germline CDR1 and CDR2: MNHEY and SMNVEV (reference sequence). This CDR3 reads CASSLGTGGGGYTF. Here the CDR3 DNA reads TGTGCCAGCAGTTTAGGTACGGGGGGGGGTGGCTACACCTTC.

The chain links TRBV11-2 to TRBJ2-5, with D maybe TRBD1 (5 bases). Trimming stripped 3 bases from V and 9 bases from J, with 20 bases between. Germline CDR1 reads SGHAT; CDR2 reads FQNNGV. This CDR3 has 15 residues. The CDR3 coding sequence is TGTGCCAGCAGCTTTGGGGCAGGGCCGTTTGCTGCCCAGTACTTC. Its protein product is CASSFGAGPFAAQYF.

This clone was observed a handful of times. The chain joins TRBV19 to TRBJ2-1, with D perhaps matching TRBD1 (5 bases). Trimming removed 5 bases at V and 4 bases at J, with 15 bases between. From germline, CDR1 is LNHDA and CDR2 SQIVND (reference sequence). The CDR3 totals 15 residues. The CDR3 sequence: CASSPRRQTYNEQFF. The CDR3 DNA follows: TGTGCCAGTAGTCCCCGGAGACAGACTTACAATGAGCAGTTCTTC.

There are a few counts of this clone. A junction end diverges from the germline sequence, so it may reflect a read error. V gene TRBV5-1 combines with J gene TRBJ2-2; 9 positions agree with TRBD2. The CDR3 is made up of 15 amino acids. CDR1 and CDR2 from the germline V gene are SGHRS and YFSETQ. CDR3 region: CASSLGLAGTGELFF. The CDR3 DNA follows: TGTGCCAGCAGCTTGGGACTAGCAGGAACCGGGGAGCTGTTTTTT.

The chain employs TRBV9 and TRBJ1-5; 7 positions match TRBD1. CDR3 length: 14 residues. Germline V gene sequence: CDR1 SGDLS, CDR2 YYNGEE. J was trimmed by 7 bases and V by 4 bases; bases with no gene match: 8. The CDR3 sequence: CASSPGQAGQPQHF. As DNA, the CDR3 is TGTGCCAGCAGCCCTGGACAGGCTGGACAGCCCCAGCATTTT.

This clone has just a few counts. The chain has TRBV7-9 and TRBJ1-4; TRBD1 might be the D (6 bases). V shed 7 bases and J shed 0 bases, with 18 bases lying between them. There are 17 residues in the CDR3. Looked up from germline, CDR1 is SEHNR and CDR2 is FQNEAQ (reference sequence). CDR3 amino acids: CASIFWVGQTTNEKLFF. CDR3 in DNA: TGTGCCAGCATCTTCTGGGTGGGACAAACAACTAATGAAAAACTGTTTTTT.

The chain uses TRBV10-3 and TRBJ2-3, with 8 bases aligning to TRBD1. CDR1 is ENHRY and CDR2 is SYGVKD in the germline V gene. The trim removed 3 bases at V and 5 bases at J, leaving 7 bases unmatched. The CDR3 spans 15 residues. CDR3 residues: CAISDVTGERDTQYF. The CDR3 DNA is TGTGCCATCAGTGACGTGACAGGGGAGAGAGATACGCAGTATTTT.

In this sample, this clone turned up a few times. The V and J genes are TRBV15 and TRBJ1-4; D is possibly TRBD1 (6 bases). This CDR3 spans 17 amino acids. Per germline, CDR1 LNHNV and CDR2 YYDKDF (reference sequence). Trimming shortened V by 0 bases and J by 5 bases, and 16 bases separated the two germline ends. In nucleotides, the CDR3 is TGTGCCACCAGCAGAGATCTTCCGGGACAAGGAAATGAAAAACTGTTTTTT. Amino acid sequence: CATSRDLPGQGNEKLFF.

The chain carries TRBV11-2 and TRBJ2-2; 7 positions agree with TRBD1. The CDR3 loop spans 15 amino acids. Germline values: CDR1 SGHAT, CDR2 FQNNGV. The V and J ends lost 6 bases and 1 base, in that order; junction bases with no gene match: 5. This chain's CDR3 is CASRWTGRNTGELFF. Written as DNA, the CDR3 is TGTGCCAGCAGATGGACAGGACGGAACACCGGGGAGCTGTTTTTT.

The V call is TRBV5-6, the J call TRBJ2-7, with D tentatively TRBD2 (7 bases). Trimming pared 0 bases from V and 3 bases from J, leaving 13 bases between. The CDR3 length is 15 residues. Per germline, CDR1 SGHDT and CDR2 YYEEEE. For the CDR3, the DNA is TGTGCCAGCAGCTTGGTTCGGGGGGCGGACTACGAGCAGTACTTC. This sequence encodes CASSLVRGADYEQYF.

The chain employs TRBV4-1 and TRBJ2-7, with 12 bases fitting TRBD1. This CDR3 is built from 15 residues. With V trimmed by 3 bases and J by 5 bases, 5 bases remained unmatched. The germline V gene has CDR1 MGHRA and CDR2 YSYEKL. The DNA for the CDR3 is TGCGCCAGCAGCCAGCCCCGGGACAGGGGGCACGAGCAGTACTTC. It translates to CASSQPRDRGHEQYF.

This chain connects TRBV9 to TRBJ2-5, with 7 bases fitting TRBD2. From germline, CDR1 is SGDLS and CDR2 YYNGEE. Trimming cost V 10 bases and J 2 bases; bases outside gene matches: 8. The CDR3 has 13 amino acids. The CDR3: CARGQRDQETQYF. CDR3 DNA: TGTGCCCGGGGCCAGCGGGATCAAGAGACCCAGTACTTC.

A single count supports this clone. This chain joins TRBV25-1 and TRBJ2-7, with a tentative D call TRBD1 (6 bases). This CDR3 spans 15 amino acids. Germline CDR1 reads MGHDK; CDR2 reads SYGVNS. Between the trimmed V and J ends, which lost 5 bases and 0 bases, there was a span of 14 bases. CDR3 DNA: TGTGCCAGCAGTTCCCTGGGGGCAAGCTCCTACGAGCAGTACTTC. Translating gives CASSSLGASSYEQYF.

The chain employs TRBV6-6 and TRBJ1-3; 8 nucleotides line up with TRBD1. This CDR3 has 16 residues. Unmatched junction bases numbered 12, after V lost 8 bases and J lost 3 bases. The germline CDR1 and CDR2 sequences are MNHNY and SVGAGI (reference sequence). The CDR3 region has the DNA TGTGCCAGCCGCCAACCGGGACAGGAGATTGGAAACACCATATATTTT. It codes for CASRQPGQEIGNTIYF.

The J gene is TRBJ2-1, the V gene TRBV7-6, with D maybe TRBD2 (6 bases). The V gene's germline CDR1 is SGHVS and CDR2 FNYEAQ. The CDR3 is made up of 15 amino acids. Between the trimmed V and J ends, which lost 4 bases and 2 bases, there was a span of 12 bases. CDR3 protein: CASSYSAGTYNEQFF. The CDR3 DNA follows: TGTGCCAGCAGCTACTCGGCGGGAACCTACAATGAGCAGTTCTTC.

The chain links TRBV12-3 or TRBV12-4 to TRBJ2-4, with a tentative D call TRBD2 (6 bases). This CDR3 is 13 amino acids long. Trimming took 3 bases from V and 6 from J, leaving 9 bases between them. In nucleotides, the CDR3 is TGTGCCAGCAGTTTTGTGGGGGGAAACATTCAGTACTTC. Its protein product is CASSFVGGNIQYF.

This clone was seen a few times. The CDR3 loop is CASSPNSGSSYNEQFF. The CDR3 DNA follows: TGTGCCAGCAGCCCCAATAGCGGGAGCTCCTACAATGAGCAGTTCTTC. The rearrangement links TRBV5-4 to TRBJ2-1; 9 bases match TRBD2. The germline CDR1 and CDR2 sequences are SGHNT and YYREEE (reference sequence). V lost 4 bases to trimming and J lost 0 bases; unmatched junction nucleotides: 5. The CDR3 length is 16 residues.

The gene calls are TRBV7-8 and TRBJ2-7; 7 positions agree with TRBD2. Germline CDR1 is SGHVS and CDR2 is FQNEAQ. This CDR3 contains 15 residues. V lost 5 bases to trimming and J lost 4 bases; unmatched junction nucleotides: 11. CDR3 coding DNA: TGTGCCAGCAGCGCACTAGCGTCCCTCTCATACGAGCAGTACTTC. Encoded protein: CASSALASLSYEQYF. The full variable domain, completed using reference TRBV7-8 and TRBJ2-7, is GAGVSQSPRYKVAKRGQDVALRCDPISGHVSLFWYQQALGQGPEFLTYFQNEAQLDKSGLPSDRFFAERPEGSVSTLKIQRTQQEDSAVYLCASSALASLSYEQYFGPGTRLTVT.

The V gene is TRBV21-1, the J gene TRBJ1-5; the D segment call TRBD1 is taken from the table without a DNA check. TRBV21-1 is a listed pseudogene. The CDR3 contains 18 residues. CDR3 loop: CASRGGQGASHSNQPQHF. CDR3 in DNA: TGTGCCAGCAGGGGAGGACAGGGGGCTTCGCATAGCAATCAGCCCCAGCATTTT.

The V and J genes are TRBV5-1 and TRBJ1-2, with a tentative D call TRBD1 (5 bases). The germline V gene encodes CDR1 SGHRS and CDR2 YFSETQ. The CDR3 runs 14 residues. The ends were cut back, 5 bases at V and 0 bases at J, with 11 bases in the middle. CDR3: CASSKTDPNYGYTF. CDR3 DNA: TGCGCCAGCAGTAAGACAGACCCTAACTATGGCTACACCTTC. The full variable domain, its missing parts supplied by reference TRBV5-1 and TRBJ1-2, is KAGVTQTPRYLIKTRGQQVTLSCSPISGHRSVSWYQQTPGQGLQFLFEYFSETQRNKGNFPGRFSGRQFSNSRSEMNVSTLELGDSALYLCASSKTDPNYGYTFGSGTRLTVV.

The chain employs TRBV7-3 and TRBJ1-2, with D tentatively TRBD1 (5 bases). This CDR3 has 13 residues. The ends were cut back, 3 bases at V and 8 bases at J, with 13 bases in the middle. Germline V gene lookup returns CDR1 SGHTA and CDR2 FQGTGA. CDR3 sequence: CASSFEDSRGYTF. CDR3 in DNA: TGTGCCAGCAGCTTTGAAGACAGTCGGGGCTACACCTTC.

The gene calls are TRBV4-3 and TRBJ2-7; 8 bases align to TRBD2. The length of the CDR3 is 16 residues. V lost 0 bases to trimming and J lost 2 bases; unmatched junction nucleotides: 6. Germline V CDR1 and CDR2: LGHNA, YSLEER. The CDR3 DNA follows: TGCGCCAGCAGCCAAGACATAACGGGAGGGCCCTACGAGCAGTACTTC. It translates to CASSQDITGGPYEQYF.